This TCR beta chain was documented in a study of blood T cell repertoires in COVID-19. Study summary: From the United States, Italy and Spain came samples of acute and convalescent COVID-19.

V dropped 7 bases and J dropped 8; count of bases not matched to a gene: 7. CDR3 size: 14 residues. Per germline, CDR1 MNHEY and CDR2 SVGAGI. Some clones are missing from TCRdb's copy, which holds only in-frame ones; the method was immunoSEQ multiplex PCR. The sample consists of 200,000 to 300,000 clones, roughly 84% of them appearing once. This TCR derives from a human donor in a cohort sampled during active COVID-19. This chain connects TRBV6-5 to TRBJ2-1; 11 bases are a match to TRBD2. The source material was peripheral blood. The CDR3: CASTRLAGGHEQFF. The CDR3 DNA sequence: TGTGCCAGCACTAGGCTAGCGGGGGGTCATGAGCAGTTCTTC.